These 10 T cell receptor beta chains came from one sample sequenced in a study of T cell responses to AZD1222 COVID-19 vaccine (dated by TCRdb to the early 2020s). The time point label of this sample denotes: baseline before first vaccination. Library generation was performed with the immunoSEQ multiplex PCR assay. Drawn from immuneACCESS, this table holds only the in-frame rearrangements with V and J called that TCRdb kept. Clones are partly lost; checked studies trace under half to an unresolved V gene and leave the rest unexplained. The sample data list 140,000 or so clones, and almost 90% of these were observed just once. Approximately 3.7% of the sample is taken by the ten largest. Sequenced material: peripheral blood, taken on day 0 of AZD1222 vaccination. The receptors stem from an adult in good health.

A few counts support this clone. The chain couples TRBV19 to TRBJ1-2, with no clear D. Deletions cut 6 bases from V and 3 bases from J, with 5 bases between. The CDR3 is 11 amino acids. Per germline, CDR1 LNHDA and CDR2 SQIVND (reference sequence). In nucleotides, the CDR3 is TGTGCCAGTAGAATGGACTATGGCTACACCTTC. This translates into CASRMDYGYTF.

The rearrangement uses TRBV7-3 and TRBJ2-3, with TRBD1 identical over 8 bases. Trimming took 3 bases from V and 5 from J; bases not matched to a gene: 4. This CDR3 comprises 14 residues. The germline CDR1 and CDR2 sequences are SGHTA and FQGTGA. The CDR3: CASSFAGGRDTQYF. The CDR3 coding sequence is TGTGCCAGCAGCTTCGCAGGGGGCAGAGATACGCAGTATTTT.

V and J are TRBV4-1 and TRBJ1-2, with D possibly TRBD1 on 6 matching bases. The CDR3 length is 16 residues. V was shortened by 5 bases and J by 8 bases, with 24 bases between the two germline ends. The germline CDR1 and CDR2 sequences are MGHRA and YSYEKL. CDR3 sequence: CASSSGYRVRVEGYTF. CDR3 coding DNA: TGCGCCAGCAGCTCCGGTTACAGGGTTAGGGTAGAGGGCTACACCTTC.

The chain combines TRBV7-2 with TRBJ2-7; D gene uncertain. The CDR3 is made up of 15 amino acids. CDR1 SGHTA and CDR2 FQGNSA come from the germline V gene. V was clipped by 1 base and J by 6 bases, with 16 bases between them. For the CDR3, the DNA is TGTGCCAGCAGCTTAGGGGGTACGGTGTCCATCGAGCAGTACTTC. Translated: CASSLGGTVSIEQYF.

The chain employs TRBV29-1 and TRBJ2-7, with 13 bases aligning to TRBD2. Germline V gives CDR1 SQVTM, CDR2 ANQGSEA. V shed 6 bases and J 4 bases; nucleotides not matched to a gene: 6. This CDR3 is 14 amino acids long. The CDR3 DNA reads TGCAGCGTGCCCGGGACTAGCGGGACATACGAGCAGTACTTC. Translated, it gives CSVPGTSGTYEQYF.

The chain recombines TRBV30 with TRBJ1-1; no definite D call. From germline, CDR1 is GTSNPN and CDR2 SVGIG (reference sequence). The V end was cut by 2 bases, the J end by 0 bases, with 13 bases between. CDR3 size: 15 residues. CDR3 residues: CAWSFYASMNTEAFF. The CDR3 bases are TGTGCCTGGAGTTTCTATGCGAGTATGAACACTGAAGCTTTCTTT.

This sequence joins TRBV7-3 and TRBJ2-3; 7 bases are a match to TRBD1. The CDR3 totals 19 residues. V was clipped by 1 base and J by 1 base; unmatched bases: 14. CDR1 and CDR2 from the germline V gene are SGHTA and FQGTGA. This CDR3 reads CASSLKGQPGGQGTDTQYF. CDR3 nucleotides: TGTGCCAGCAGCTTAAAAGGGCAGCCAGGAGGACAGGGCACAGATACGCAGTATTTT.

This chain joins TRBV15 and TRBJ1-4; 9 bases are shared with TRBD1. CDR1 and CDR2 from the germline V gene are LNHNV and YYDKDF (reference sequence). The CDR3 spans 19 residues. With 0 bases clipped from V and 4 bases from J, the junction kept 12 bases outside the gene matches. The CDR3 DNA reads TGTGCCACCAGCAGAGAGTATAAGGTCGCGGGACAGGGTAATGAAAAACTGTTTTTT. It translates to CATSREYKVAGQGNEKLFF.

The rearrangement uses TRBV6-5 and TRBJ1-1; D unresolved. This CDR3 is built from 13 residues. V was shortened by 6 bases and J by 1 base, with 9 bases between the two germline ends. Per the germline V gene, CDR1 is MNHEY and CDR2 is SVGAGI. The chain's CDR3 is CASRSTANTEAFF. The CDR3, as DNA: TGTGCCAGCAGGAGTACTGCGAACACTGAAGCTTTCTTT.

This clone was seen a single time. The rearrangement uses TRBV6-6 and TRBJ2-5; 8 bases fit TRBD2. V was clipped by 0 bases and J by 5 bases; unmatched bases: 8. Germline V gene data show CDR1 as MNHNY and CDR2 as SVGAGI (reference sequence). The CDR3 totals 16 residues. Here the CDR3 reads CASSYSAAGERETQYF. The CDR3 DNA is TGTGCCAGCAGTTACTCCGCAGCGGGGGAGAGGGAGACCCAGTACTTC.